This T cell receptor (beta chain) was sequenced for a study of memory CD4+ T cells and cytomegalovirus serostatus. For the study at large: Healthy Belgian adult donors included about nine CMV-positive and some 23 CMV-negative people. Study-wide results and limits: Of approximately 160 reported CMV TCRbeta sequences, 67 were found in memory CD4+ repertoires. CMV serostatus prediction reached median AUC about 0.95, or 0.9 with US-trained model.

Source study methods: Out-of-frame sequences were removed, leaving around 2,000,000 distinct TCRbeta sequences. Profiling relied on immunoSEQ multiplex PCR, and the TCRdb table lists in-frame clones only, not all of them. The V and J calls and the clone size are those of that table, but D and trimming were determined from the DNA. There are tens of thousands of clones in the sample; 77% occur only once, and 0.88% lies in the top ten. As concerns this clone: The target antigen is unknown.

V was clipped by 0 bases and J by 7 bases, with 6 bases between them. The CDR3 extends over 12 amino acids. Germline V CDR1 and CDR2: SGHVS, FQNEAQ. The sort gate was single viable CD3+CD4+CD8-CD45RO+ cells for memory CD4+ T cells. The chain links TRBV7-8 to TRBJ1-1; D uncertain. Sequenced: memory CD4+ T cells from blood. The source of this sequence is an adult in good health and CMV-seronegative. As DNA, the CDR3 is TGTGCCAGCAGCTTAGCTTCGAATGAAGCTTTCTTT. Translated: CASSLASNEAFF.